This T cell receptor (beta chain) originates from a study of cytomegalovirus exposure and HLA in healthy donors. Study at large: Within an early data release were roughly 90 million unique TCRs drawn from HLA-typed donors.

Both 60 Vbeta primers and 13 Jbeta primers went into the PCR. Produced via immunoSEQ multiplex PCR; TCRdb's table is partial and in-frame only. Among around 140,000 clones, around 85% were seen once, and the ten largest hold less than 3.5%. Notes on this clone: Its target is not known.

Germline CDR1 reads SGDLS; CDR2 reads YYNGEE. Trimming took 1 base from V and 8 from J, leaving 6 bases between them. The CDR3 is 12 residues long. Study results and caveats: Researchers reported that three CMV-associated chains were confirmed in vitro as CMV antigen-specific. Rates of TCR association differed by HLA locus in a later analysis, with DRB1 highest and HLA-C lowest.

Donors counted as nominally healthy when sampled, yet unrecorded immune exposures were likely. The V call is TRBV9, the J call TRBJ1-4; D is unclear. Sequenced material: PBMCs. This receptor was taken from a woman aged 30 to 39 in good health and CMV-seronegative. In nucleotides, the CDR3 is TGTGCCAGCAGCGTACCGGGGGAAAAACTGTTTTTT. Protein product: CASSVPGEKLFF.